A selection of T cell receptor beta chains follows, all from one sample in a study of identical twins. Each CDR3 protein is one row after TCRdb ran MiXCR on the 5' RACE reads. The data contain 250,000 or so distinct CDR3 sequences, about 13% of them singletons. These data also formed part of another study, on yellow fever vaccine responses in identical twins.

The sample comprised memory (CD45RO+) T cells sorted from blood. These receptor sequences come from a woman between 18 and 29 years old in good health. Each CDR3 is given with its conserved first and last residue. The order of the fields is V gene, clone size, J gene, D gene, CDR3 DNA, CDR3 protein. A D gene is named only where the DNA matches it firmly. Expanded clones get a size class; other rows say once, few or many, or leave the size out.

>TRBV3-1|once|TRBJ1-2|NA
TGTGCCAGCAGCCAAGGGACGACAGGTCAATATGGCTACACCTTC
CASSQGTTGQYGYTF
>TRBV6-2/TRBV6-3|many|TRBJ1-2|NA
TGTGCCAGCAGCCAGGCGGTGGGAGGCTACACCTTC
CASSQAVGGYTF
>TRBV5-1|few|TRBJ2-2|TRBD2
TGCGCCAGCAGGACTAGCGGCAAGGGGCCCGGGGAGCTGTTTTTT
CASRTSGKGPGELFF
>TRBV6-2/TRBV6-3|few|TRBJ1-1|NA
TGTGCCAGCAGTTACTCTGCGGGGATGAACACTGAAGCTTTCTTT
CASSYSAGMNTEAFF
>TRBV7-9|many|TRBJ2-5|NA
TGTGCCAGCAGCTTAGCCCGGGTACGCCAAGAGACCCAGTACTTC
CASSLARVRQETQYF
>TRBV6-5|many|TRBJ2-2|NA
TGTGCCAGCAGTTACTCCTGGTATGAGGGGGAGCTGTTTTTT
CASSYSWYEGELFF
>TRBV20-1|NA|TRBJ2-7|NA
TGCAGTGCTAGCTCTGCGGAAGTCCTCTCCTACGAGCAGTACTTC
CSASSAEVLSYEQYF
>TRBV14|NA|TRBJ2-1|NA
TGTGCCAGCAGCCTACCGGGAAGCTCCTACAATGAGCAGTTCTTC
CASSLPGSSYNEQFF
>TRBV11-2|NA|TRBJ2-7|NA
TGTGCCAGCAGCGCCACCTACGAGCAGTACTTC
CASSATYEQYF
>TRBV19|NA|TRBJ1-1|NA
TGTGCCAGTAGGCCCTTGGCACTGGGGACTGAAGCTTTCTTT
CASRPLALGTEAFF
>TRBV15|NA|TRBJ2-7|NA
TGTGCCACCAGCAGAGCCGGGACGAGCTCCTACGAGCAGTACTTC
CATSRAGTSSYEQYF
>TRBV14|few|TRBJ2-4|NA
TGTGCCAGCAGCCCGGGAAACAAGGTTGGCATTCAGTACTTC
CASSPGNKVGIQYF
>TRBV5-4|few|TRBJ2-1|TRBD2
TGTGCCAGCAGTTGGGGGGGATCTTACAATGAGCAGTTCTTC
CASSWGGSYNEQFF
>TRBV2|NA|TRBJ2-3|NA
TGTGCCAGCGCAGATACTAGCACAGATACGCAGTATTTT
CASADTSTDTQYF
>TRBV11-2|NA|TRBJ2-2|NA
TGTGCCAGCAGCGTAATAGAATGGAGCGGGGAGCTGTTTTTT
CASSVIEWSGELFF
>TRBV20-1|NA|TRBJ2-7|TRBD1
TGCAGTGCTAGCCTCCCCGGGACAGGGAGCCCGGACGAGCAGTACTTC
CSASLPGTGSPDEQYF
>TRBV4-3|few|TRBJ2-2|NA
TGCGCCAGCAGCCAAGATAGGCTCGGGGAGCTGTTTTTT
CASSQDRLGELFF
>TRBV10-3|few|TRBJ2-7|NA
TGTGCCATCAGTGAGGGGCCCGAGCAGTACTTC
CAISEGPEQYF
>TRBV11-2|many|TRBJ1-6|NA
TGTGCCAGCAGCTTTGCAGGGAAGAATTCACCCCTCCACTTT
CASSFAGKNSPLHF
>TRBV12-5|NA|TRBJ2-5|TRBD2
TGTGCTAGTGGTTTGGGTACTAGCGGGAGGGCCCGTGAGACCCAGTACTTC
CASGLGTSGRARETQYF
>TRBV29-1|NA|TRBJ2-5|TRBD1
TGCAGCGTTGAAGCAAACAGGGGAAGGGAGACCCAGTACTTC
CSVEANRGRETQYF
>TRBV28|NA|TRBJ2-7|TRBD1
TGTGCCAGCAGTTTAGGGGGGACAGGTTTTTACGAGCAGTACTTC
CASSLGGTGFYEQYF
>TRBV20-1|many|TRBJ1-5|NA
TGCAGTGCTAGAGAGGGGCAGCCCCAGCATTTT
CSAREGQPQHF
>TRBV11-2|NA|TRBJ2-1|NA
TGTGCCAGCAGCCGCGGACAGGGTTCGACTAGCGGCTCCTACAATGAGCAGTTCTTC
CASSRGQGSTSGSYNEQFF
>TRBV5-6|many|TRBJ2-7|NA
TGTGCCAGCACCCCCTCAGGGGCGGGGGCCTACGAGCAGTACTTC
CASTPSGAGAYEQYF
>TRBV28|NA|TRBJ2-4|NA
TGTGCCAGTACCTCTTCTCAGGGAAGCGCCAAAAACATTCAGTACTTC
CASTSSQGSAKNIQYF
>TRBV10-3|NA|TRBJ1-1|TRBD1
TGTGCCATCAGTGACCCCGGACAGGTCGGGGATGAAGCTTTCTTT
CAISDPGQVGDEAFF